This is a list of T cell receptor beta chains from one sample in a study of monozygotic twins with inflammatory bowel disease. Following a re-call of the 5' RACE reads, TCRdb has one entry per CDR3 protein and lacks DNA. In total, the table holds some 150,000 distinct CDR3 sequences. Sequenced sample: blood. Receptor source: a human donor with ulcerative colitis or Crohn's disease, or a healthy co-twin of an affected twin (not recorded which). CDR3s include the opening cysteine and the closing phenylalanine or tryptophan. Fields, in order: J gene, clone size, V gene, CDR3 protein. Clone size appears in some rows only: once, few, many, or a class for an expanded clone.

TRBJ1-2 | NA | TRBV12-3/TRBV12-4 | CASSLAENYGYTF
TRBJ1-1 | NA | TRBV5-1 | CASSLERENTEAFF
TRBJ2-3 | medium-sized | TRBV19 | CASNLGGADTQYF
TRBJ2-3 | NA | TRBV5-1 | CASSSRQVDTQYF
TRBJ2-7 | NA | TRBV7-8 | CASSARDRKISYEQYF
TRBJ1-5 | NA | TRBV19 | CASGQGILSNQPQHF
TRBJ1-6 | NA | TRBV7-2 | CASQDPERSSYNSPLHF
TRBJ2-1 | NA | TRBV29-1 | CSVPKWTEGNNEQFF
TRBJ1-4 | NA | TRBV29-1 | CSAFDRGLEEKLFF
TRBJ2-1 | NA | TRBV19 | CASSIESGMSSYNEQFF
TRBJ1-2 | NA | TRBV30 | CAWSVLIRGGYTF
TRBJ1-4 | NA | TRBV9 | CASSPQSLGPGNEKLFF
TRBJ2-3 | NA | TRBV5-1 | CASRRTGESTDTQYF
TRBJ1-2 | NA | TRBV19 | CASSGRGGYTF
TRBJ2-4 | NA | TRBV4-3 | CASSQDGLAKNIQYF
TRBJ1-2 | NA | TRBV20-1 | CSAPSGSNGYTF
TRBJ2-7 | NA | TRBV6-2/TRBV6-3 | CATLGGGNYEQYF
TRBJ2-3 | NA | TRBV5-1 | CASSLHGGTDTQYF
TRBJ2-1 | NA | TRBV20-1 | CSASPERSNEQFF
TRBJ2-6 | NA | TRBV7-9 | CASSSPSGTQTSGANVLTF
TRBJ2-3 | NA | TRBV5-1 | CASSFGQGTDTQYF
TRBJ2-2 | NA | TRBV6-2/TRBV6-3 | CASSYRTGELFF
TRBJ1-2 | NA | TRBV7-7 | CASSLAHLKQGYTF
TRBJ1-2 | NA | TRBV15 | CATSASYYGYTF
TRBJ2-5 | NA | TRBV28 | CASSLRRGSQETQYF
TRBJ2-1 | NA | TRBV10-3 | CVIRVGIDEQFF
TRBJ2-7 | NA | TRBV7-2 | CASSFLEARGREQYF
TRBJ2-7 | NA | TRBV20-1 | CSAELRVASVDYEQYF
TRBJ2-1 | NA | TRBV12-3/TRBV12-4 | CASSLRPDEQFF
TRBJ2-5 | NA | TRBV5-1 | CASSSQGLWETQYF
TRBJ2-1 | NA | TRBV19 | CASRRGAHNEQFF
TRBJ2-7 | NA | TRBV10-3 | CAISGALAGGLDEQYF
TRBJ1-1 | NA | TRBV3-1 | CASSQDVRTEAFF
TRBJ2-1 | NA | TRBV5-1 | CASSVSGGPYNEQFF
TRBJ2-7 | NA | TRBV10-3 | CAISGRTGYEQYF
TRBJ1-5 | NA | TRBV2 | CASSRKTGLYSNQPQHF
TRBJ2-2 | NA | TRBV5-1 | CASSWDRRTGELFF